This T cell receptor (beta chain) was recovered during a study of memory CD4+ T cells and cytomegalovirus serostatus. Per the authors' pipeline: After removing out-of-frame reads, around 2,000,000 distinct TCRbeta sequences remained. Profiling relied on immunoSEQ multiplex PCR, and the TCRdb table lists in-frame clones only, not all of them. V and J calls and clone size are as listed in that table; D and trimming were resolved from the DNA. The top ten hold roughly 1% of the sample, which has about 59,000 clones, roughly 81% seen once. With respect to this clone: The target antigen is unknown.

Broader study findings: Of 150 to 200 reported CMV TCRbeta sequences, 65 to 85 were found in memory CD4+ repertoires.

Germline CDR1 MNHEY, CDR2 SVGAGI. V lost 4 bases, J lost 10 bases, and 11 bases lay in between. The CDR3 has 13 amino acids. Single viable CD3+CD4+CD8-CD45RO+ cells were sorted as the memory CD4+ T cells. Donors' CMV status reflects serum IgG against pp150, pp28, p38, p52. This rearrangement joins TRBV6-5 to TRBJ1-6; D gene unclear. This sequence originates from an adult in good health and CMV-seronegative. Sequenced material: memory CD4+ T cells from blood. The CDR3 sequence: CASSSLMGSPLHF. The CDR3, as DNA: TGTGCCAGCAGTTCGTTGATGGGGTCACCCCTCCACTTT.